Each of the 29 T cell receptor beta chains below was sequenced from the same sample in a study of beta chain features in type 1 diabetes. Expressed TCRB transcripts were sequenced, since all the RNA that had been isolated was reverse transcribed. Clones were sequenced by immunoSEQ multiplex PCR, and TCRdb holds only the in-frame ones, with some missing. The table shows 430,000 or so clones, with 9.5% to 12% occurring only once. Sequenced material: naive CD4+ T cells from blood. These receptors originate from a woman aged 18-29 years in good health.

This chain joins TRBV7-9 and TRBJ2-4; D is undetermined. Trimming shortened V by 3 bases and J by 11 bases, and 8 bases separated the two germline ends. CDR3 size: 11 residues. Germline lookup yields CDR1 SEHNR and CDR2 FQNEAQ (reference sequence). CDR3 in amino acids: CASSFGEVQYF. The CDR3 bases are TGTGCCAGCAGCTTCGGTGAGGTTCAGTACTTC.

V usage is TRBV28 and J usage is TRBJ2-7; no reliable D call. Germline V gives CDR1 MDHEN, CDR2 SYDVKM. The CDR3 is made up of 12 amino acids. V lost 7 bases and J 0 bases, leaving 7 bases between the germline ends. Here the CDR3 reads CASTPGSYEQYF. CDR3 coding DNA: TGTGCCAGCACTCCTGGCTCCTACGAGCAGTACTTC.

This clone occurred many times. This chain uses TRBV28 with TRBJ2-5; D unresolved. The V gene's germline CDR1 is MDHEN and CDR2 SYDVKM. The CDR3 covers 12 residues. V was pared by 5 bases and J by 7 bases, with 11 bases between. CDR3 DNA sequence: TGTGCCAGCAGTCTTAGGACGGCGACCCAGTACTTC. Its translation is CASSLRTATQYF.

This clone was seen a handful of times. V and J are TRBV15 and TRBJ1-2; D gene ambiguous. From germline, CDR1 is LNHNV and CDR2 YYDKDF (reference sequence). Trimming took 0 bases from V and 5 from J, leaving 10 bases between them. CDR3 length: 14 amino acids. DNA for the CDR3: TGTGCCACCAGCAGAGAGGCCCAAATTTATGGCTACACCTTC. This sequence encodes CATSREAQIYGYTF.

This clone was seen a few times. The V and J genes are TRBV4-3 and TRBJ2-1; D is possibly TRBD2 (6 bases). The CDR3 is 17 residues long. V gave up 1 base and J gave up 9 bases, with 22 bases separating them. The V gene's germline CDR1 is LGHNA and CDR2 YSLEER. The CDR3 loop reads CASSQVGGAGMTTEQFF. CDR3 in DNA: TGCGCCAGCAGCCAAGTTGGAGGTGCGGGAATGACAACTGAGCAGTTCTTC.

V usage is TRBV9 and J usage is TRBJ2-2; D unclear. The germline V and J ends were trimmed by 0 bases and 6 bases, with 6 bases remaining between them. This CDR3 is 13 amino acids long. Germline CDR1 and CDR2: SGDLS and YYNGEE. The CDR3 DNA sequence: TGTGCCAGCAGCGTAGATTTTTCCGGGGAGCTGTTTTTT. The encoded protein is CASSVDFSGELFF.

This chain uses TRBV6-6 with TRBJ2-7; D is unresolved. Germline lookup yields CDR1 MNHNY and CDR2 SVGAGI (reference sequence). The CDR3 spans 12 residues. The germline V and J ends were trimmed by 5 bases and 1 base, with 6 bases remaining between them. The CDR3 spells CASSPSSYEQYV. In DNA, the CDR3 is TGTGCCAGCAGTCCGTCATCCTACGAGCAGTACGTC.

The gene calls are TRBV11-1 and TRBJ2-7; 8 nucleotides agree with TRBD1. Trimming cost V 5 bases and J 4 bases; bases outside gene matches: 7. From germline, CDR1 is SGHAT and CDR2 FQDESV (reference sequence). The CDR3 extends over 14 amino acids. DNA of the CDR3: TGTGCCAGCAGCGGAGACAGGGGCCTATACGAGCAGTACGTC. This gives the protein CASSGDRGLYEQYV.

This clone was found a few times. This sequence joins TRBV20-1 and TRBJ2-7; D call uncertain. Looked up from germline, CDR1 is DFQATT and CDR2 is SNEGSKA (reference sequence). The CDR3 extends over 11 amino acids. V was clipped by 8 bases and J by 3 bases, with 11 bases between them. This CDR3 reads CSYALNYEQYF. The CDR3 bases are TGCAGTTACGCGCTGAACTACGAGCAGTACTTC.

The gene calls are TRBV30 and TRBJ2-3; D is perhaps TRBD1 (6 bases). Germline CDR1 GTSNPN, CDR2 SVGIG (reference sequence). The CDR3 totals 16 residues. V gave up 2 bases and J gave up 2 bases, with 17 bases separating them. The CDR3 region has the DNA TGTGCCTGGAGTCTTCCGGGGCAGGGGCTCACAGATACGCAGTATTTT. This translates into CAWSLPGQGLTDTQYF. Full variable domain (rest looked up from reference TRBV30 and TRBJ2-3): SQTIHQWPATLVQPVGSPLSLECTVEGTSNPNLYWYRQAAGRGLQLLFYSVGIGQISSEVPQNLSASRPQDRQFILSSKKLLLSDSGFYLCAWSLPGQGLTDTQYFGPGTRLTVL.

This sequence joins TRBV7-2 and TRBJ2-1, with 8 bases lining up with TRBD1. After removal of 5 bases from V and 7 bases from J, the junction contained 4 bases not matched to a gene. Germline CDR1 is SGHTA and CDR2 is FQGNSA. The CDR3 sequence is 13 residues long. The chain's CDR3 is CASSQDRVNEQFF. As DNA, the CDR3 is TGTGCCAGCAGCCAGGACAGGGTGAATGAGCAGTTCTTC.

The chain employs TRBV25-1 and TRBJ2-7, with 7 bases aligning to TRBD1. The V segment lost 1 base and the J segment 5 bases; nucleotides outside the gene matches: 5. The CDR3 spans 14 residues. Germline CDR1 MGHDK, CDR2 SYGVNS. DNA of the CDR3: TGTGCCAGCAGTGAATTTCACAGGGGCCACGAGCAGTACTTC. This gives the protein CASSEFHRGHEQYF.

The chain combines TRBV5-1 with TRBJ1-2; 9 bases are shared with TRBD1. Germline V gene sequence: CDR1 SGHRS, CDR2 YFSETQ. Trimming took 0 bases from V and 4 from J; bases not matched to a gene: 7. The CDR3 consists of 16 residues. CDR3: CASSLAGTGNRYGYTF. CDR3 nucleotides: TGCGCCAGCAGCTTGGCCGGGACAGGGAATCGCTATGGCTACACCTTC.

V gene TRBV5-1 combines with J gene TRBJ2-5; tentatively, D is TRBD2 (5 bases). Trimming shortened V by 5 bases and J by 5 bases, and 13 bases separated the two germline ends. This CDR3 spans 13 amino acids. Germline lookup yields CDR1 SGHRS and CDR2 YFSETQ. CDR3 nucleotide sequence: TGCGCCAGCAGAATGAGGGTTGGGGAGACCCAGTACTTC. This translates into CASRMRVGETQYF.

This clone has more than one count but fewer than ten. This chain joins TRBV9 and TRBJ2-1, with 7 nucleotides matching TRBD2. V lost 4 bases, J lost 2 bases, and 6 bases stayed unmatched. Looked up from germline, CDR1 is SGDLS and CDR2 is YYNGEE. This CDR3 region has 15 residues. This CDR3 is CASSTSGDPYNEQFF. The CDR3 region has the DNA TGTGCCAGCAGCACAAGCGGGGACCCCTACAATGAGCAGTTCTTC.

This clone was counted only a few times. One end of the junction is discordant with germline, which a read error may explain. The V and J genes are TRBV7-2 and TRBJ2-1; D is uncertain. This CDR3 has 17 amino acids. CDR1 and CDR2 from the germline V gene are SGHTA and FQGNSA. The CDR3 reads CASSQDLGSYSYNEQFF. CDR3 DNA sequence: TGCGCCAGCAGCCAAGATTTAGGCTCCTACTCCTACAATGAGCAGTTCTTC. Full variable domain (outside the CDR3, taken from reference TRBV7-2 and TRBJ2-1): GAGVSQSPSNKVTEKGKDVELRCDPISGHTALYWYRQSLGQGLEFLIYFQGNSAPDKSGLPSDRFSAERTGGSVSTLTIQRTQQEDSAVYLCASSQDLGSYSYNEQFFGPGTRLTVL.

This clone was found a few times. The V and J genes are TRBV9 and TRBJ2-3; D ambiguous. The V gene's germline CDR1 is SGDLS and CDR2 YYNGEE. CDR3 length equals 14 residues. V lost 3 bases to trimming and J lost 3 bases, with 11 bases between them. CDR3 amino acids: CASSALGETDTQYF. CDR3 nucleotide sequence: TGTGCCAGCAGCGCACTCGGCGAAACAGATACGCAGTATTTT.

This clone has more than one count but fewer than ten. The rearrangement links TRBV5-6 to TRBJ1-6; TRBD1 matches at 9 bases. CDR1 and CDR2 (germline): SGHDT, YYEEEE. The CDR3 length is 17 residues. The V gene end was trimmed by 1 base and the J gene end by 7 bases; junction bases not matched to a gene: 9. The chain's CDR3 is CASSLTGQGGYNSPLHF. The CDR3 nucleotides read TGTGCCAGCAGCTTGACGGGACAGGGAGGGTACAATTCACCCCTCCACTTT.

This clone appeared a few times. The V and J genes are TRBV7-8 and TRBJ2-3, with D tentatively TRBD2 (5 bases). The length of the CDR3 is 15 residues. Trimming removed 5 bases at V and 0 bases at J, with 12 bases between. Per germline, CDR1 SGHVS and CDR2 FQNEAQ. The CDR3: CASSPRESSTDTQYF. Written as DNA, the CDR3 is TGTGCCAGCAGCCCGAGGGAGTCTAGCACAGATACGCAGTATTTT. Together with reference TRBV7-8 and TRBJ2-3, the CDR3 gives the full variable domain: GAGVSQSPRYKVAKRGQDVALRCDPISGHVSLFWYQQALGQGPEFLTYFQNEAQLDKSGLPSDRFFAERPEGSVSTLKIQRTQQEDSAVYLCASSPRESSTDTQYFGPGTRLTVL.

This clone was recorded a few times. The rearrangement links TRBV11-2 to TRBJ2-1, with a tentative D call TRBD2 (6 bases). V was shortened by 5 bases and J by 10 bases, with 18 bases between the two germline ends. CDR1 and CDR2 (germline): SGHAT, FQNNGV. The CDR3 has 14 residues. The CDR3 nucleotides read TGTGCCAGCAGCCCGGGACTCCCCGCACGGGAGCAGTTCTTC. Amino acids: CASSPGLPAREQFF.

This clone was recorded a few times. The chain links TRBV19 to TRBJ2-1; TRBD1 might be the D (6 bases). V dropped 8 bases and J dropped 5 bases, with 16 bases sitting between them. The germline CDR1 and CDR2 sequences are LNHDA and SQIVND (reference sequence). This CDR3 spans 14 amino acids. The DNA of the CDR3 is TGTGCCAGTCAAGACAGGAGTACAAACAATGAGCAGTTCTTC. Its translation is CASQDRSTNNEQFF.

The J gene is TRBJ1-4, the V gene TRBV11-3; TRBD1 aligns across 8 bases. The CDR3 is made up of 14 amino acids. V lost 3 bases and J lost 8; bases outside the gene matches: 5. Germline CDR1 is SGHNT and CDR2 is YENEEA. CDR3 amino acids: CASSFGQGGEKLFF. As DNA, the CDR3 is TGTGCCAGCAGCTTCGGACAGGGAGGCGAAAAACTGTTTTTT.

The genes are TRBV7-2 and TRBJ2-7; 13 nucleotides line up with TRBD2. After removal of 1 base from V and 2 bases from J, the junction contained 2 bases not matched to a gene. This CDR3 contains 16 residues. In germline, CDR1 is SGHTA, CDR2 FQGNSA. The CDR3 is CASSLELAGGPYEQYF. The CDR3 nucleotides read TGTGCCAGCAGCTTAGAACTAGCGGGAGGGCCCTACGAGCAGTACTTC. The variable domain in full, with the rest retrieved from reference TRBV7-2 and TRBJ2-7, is GAGVSQSPSNKVTEKGKDVELRCDPISGHTALYWYRQSLGQGLEFLIYFQGNSAPDKSGLPSDRFSAERTGGSVSTLTIQRTQQEDSAVYLCASSLELAGGPYEQYFGPGTRLTVT.

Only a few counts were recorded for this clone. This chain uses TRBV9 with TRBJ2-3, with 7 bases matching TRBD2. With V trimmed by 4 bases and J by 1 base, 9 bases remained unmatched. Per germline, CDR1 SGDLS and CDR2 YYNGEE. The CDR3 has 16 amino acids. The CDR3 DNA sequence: TGTGCCAGCAGCCTCAAACCAACTAGCGGCACAGATACGCAGTATTTT. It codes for CASSLKPTSGTDTQYF.

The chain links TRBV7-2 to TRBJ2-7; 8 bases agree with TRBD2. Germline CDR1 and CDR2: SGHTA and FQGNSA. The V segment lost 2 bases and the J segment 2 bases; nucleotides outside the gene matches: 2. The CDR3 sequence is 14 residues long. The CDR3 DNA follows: TGTGCCAGCAGCTTACAACTAGCGGCCTACGAGCAGTACTTC. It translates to CASSLQLAAYEQYF.

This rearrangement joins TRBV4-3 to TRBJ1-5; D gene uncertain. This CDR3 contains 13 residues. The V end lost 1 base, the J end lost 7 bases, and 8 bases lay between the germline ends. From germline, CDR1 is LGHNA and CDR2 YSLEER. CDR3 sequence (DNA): TGCGCCAGCAGCCAAGCGAGAGAACAGCCCCAGCATTTT. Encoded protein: CASSQAREQPQHF.

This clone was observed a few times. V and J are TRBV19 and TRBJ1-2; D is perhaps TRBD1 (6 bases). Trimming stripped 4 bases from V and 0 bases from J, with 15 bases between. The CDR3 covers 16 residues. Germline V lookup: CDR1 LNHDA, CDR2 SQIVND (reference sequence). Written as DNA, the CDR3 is TGTGCCAGTAGTACCCCATTGACAGGAACTAACTATGGCTACACCTTC. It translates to CASSTPLTGTNYGYTF. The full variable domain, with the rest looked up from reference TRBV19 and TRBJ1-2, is DGGITQSPKYLFRKEGQNVTLSCEQNLNHDAMYWYRQDPGQGLRLIYYSQIVNDFQKGDIAEGYSVSREKKESFPLTVTSAQKNPTAFYLCASSTPLTGTNYGYTFGSGTRLTVV.

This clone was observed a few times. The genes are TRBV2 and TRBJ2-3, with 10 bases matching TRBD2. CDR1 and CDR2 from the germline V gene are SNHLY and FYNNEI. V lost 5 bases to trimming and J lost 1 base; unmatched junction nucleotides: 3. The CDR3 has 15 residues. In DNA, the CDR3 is TGTGCCAGCAGTCTAGCGGGGGCCGGCACAGATACGCAGTATTTT. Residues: CASSLAGAGTDTQYF.

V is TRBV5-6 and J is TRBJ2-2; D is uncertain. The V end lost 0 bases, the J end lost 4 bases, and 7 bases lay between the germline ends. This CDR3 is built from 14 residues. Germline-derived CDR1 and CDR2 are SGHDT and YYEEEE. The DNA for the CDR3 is TGTGCCAGCAGCTTGGTACTTCCCACCGGGGAGCTGTTTTTT. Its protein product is CASSLVLPTGELFF.